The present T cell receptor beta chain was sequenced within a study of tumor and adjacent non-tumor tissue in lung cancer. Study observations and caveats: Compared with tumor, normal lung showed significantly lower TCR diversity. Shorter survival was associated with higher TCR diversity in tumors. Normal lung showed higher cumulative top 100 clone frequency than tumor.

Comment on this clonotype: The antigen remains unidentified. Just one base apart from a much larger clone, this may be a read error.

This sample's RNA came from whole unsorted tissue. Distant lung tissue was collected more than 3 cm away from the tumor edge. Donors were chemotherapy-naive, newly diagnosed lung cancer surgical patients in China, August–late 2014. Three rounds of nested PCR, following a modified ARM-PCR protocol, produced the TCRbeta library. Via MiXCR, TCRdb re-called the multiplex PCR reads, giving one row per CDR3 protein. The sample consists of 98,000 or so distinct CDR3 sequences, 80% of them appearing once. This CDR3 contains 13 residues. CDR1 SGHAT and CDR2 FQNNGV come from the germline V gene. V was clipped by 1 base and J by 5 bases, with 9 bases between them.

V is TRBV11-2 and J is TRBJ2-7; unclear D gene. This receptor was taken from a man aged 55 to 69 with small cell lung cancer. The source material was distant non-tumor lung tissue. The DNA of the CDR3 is TGTGCCAGCAGCTTAGTCGGGCATAACGAGCAGTACTTC. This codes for CASSLVGHNEQYF.